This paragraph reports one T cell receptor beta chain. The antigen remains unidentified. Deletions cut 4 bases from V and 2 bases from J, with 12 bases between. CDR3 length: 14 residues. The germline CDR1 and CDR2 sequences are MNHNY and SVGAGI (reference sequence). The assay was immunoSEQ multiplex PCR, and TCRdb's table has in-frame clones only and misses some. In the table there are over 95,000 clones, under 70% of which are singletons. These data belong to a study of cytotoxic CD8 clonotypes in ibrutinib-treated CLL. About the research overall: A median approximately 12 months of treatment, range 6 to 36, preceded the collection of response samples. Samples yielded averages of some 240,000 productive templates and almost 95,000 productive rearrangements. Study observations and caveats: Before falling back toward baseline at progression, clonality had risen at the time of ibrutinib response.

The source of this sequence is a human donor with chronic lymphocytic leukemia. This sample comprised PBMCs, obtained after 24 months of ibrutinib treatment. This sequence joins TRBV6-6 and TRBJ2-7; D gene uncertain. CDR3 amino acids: CASSSDTKTYEQYF. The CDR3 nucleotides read TGTGCCAGCAGTTCAGACACCAAAACCTACGAGCAGTACTTC.